This TCR beta chain was documented in a study of vaccination and CD4 T cells after COVID-19. Study results and caveats: Convalescent patients' median share of reactive clones seen only post-vaccination was approximately 90%. In median terms, SARS-CoV-2-reactive clonotypes went from approximately 21 to 38, a nonsignificant rise.

The CDR3 spans 12 residues. Germline V gives CDR1 MDHEN, CDR2 SYDVKM. The germline V and J ends were trimmed by 4 bases and 2 bases, with 6 bases remaining between them. Time point specified: late sampling 161 to 241 days after vaccination in a few convalescent patients. Documented treatment: 10-day PBMC culture with coronavirus spike peptide pools or control peptides (ViraFEST assay). Peptide pool stimulation in ViraFEST expanded antigen-specific T cells, whose TCRs were then sequenced. This clonotype showed up just a few times. Its antigen is undetermined. Researchers used the Oncomine TCR Beta short-read assay to sequence DNA from cultured CD4+ T cells. DNA came from CD4+ T cells after culture. TCRdb re-analysed the PCR reads in MiXCR, keeping a single row per CDR3 protein. The repertoire holds 20,000 to 25,000 distinct CDR3 sequences, with about a third as singletons.

This receptor was identified in a human donor who had recovered from COVID-19. V usage is TRBV28 and J usage is TRBJ2-7, with no clear D. Sequences were derived from CD4+ T cells from blood, cultured in vitro, sampled about 7 months after SARS-CoV-2 vaccination. CDR3 DNA: TGTGCCAGCAGTTCCAAACCCTACGAGCAGTACTTC. It codes for CASSSKPYEQYF.